This T cell receptor (beta chain) was retrieved from a study of PD-1 blockade in classical Hodgkin lymphoma. Notes on the study in general: Patients excluded were those beginning nivolumab under 1 year after ASCT. At C4D1, TCR diversity had climbed significantly for CD4+ cells, though not for CD8+ cells.

Profiled with immunoSEQ multiplex PCR; TCRdb holds only in-frame clones, not every one. The data contain about 25,000 clones, over 60% of them seen just once; the ten biggest clones take up roughly 7.3%. Each patient's relapse followed autologous stem cell transplantation, and brentuximab vedotin exposure varied. CDR1 and CDR2 (germline): MDHEN, SYDVKM. V lost 5 bases, J lost 3 bases, and 13 bases lay in between. The CDR3 sequence is 14 residues long. Points on this clone: What it binds is unknown.

The source of this sequence is a human donor with classical Hodgkin lymphoma. The J gene is TRBJ1-1, the V gene TRBV28, with D hard to call. The source was peripheral blood mononuclear cells (PBMCs), collected before the second cycle of nivolumab. The CDR3 sequence is CASSMPGWDTEAFF. The CDR3 coding sequence is TGTGCCAGCAGTATGCCCGGGTGGGACACTGAAGCTTTCTTT.